The 2 T cell receptor beta chains below were found in one sample sequenced in a study of blood T cell repertoires in COVID-19. Clones were read by immunoSEQ multiplex PCR, and TCRdb kept only the in-frame ones, dropping some. This table has some 180,000 clones, 80% to 95% appearing once. Sequencing was performed on peripheral blood. The receptors here all came from a man aged 50 to 59 with acute or convalescent COVID-19.

The CDR3 coding sequence is TGTGCCTGGAGTGGGGGGCAGGGGGGTTCACCCCTCCACTTT. Amino acid sequence: CAWSGGQGGSPLHF. The chain combines TRBV30 with TRBJ1-6; 7 bases fit TRBD1. V shed 1 base and J 9 bases; nucleotides not matched to a gene: 6. Germline V gene data show CDR1 as GTSNPN and CDR2 as SVGIG (reference sequence). This CDR3 is 14 amino acids long.

V and J are TRBV27 and TRBJ2-5; the D is unclear. Trimming removed 3 bases from V and 1 base from J, with 6 bases in between. This CDR3 has 13 residues. Germline assignment: CDR1 MNHEY and CDR2 SMNVEV (reference sequence). CDR3 amino acids: CASSFDTQETQYF. The CDR3, as DNA: TGTGCCAGCAGTTTCGACACCCAAGAGACCCAGTACTTC.